This paragraph reports one TCR beta chain. This record comes from a study of blood T cells in healthy people across ages. J gave up 5 bases and V 0 bases, and 8 bases lay outside the gene matches. The CDR3 has 17 residues. Germline V gene lookup returns CDR1 LGHNA and CDR2 YNFKEQ. PCR was performed a second time for about 7 to 11 cycles using a sample-barcoded 5' primer and a J-beta primer mix. Each cDNA molecule was tagged by a template-switch adaptor that had 12 random nucleotides. Every sample gave at least 3 million paired-end reads containing CDR3. One entry per CDR3 protein results from TCRdb running MiXCR on the 5' RACE reads. The table shows 1.5 million to 2 million distinct CDR3 sequences, with around half occurring only once.

Sequences were obtained from blood. This chain connects TRBV4-2 to TRBJ2-5, with TRBD2 matching 11 bases. The receptor's source is a woman between 40 and 55 years old in good health. The CDR3 region is CASSQDRVAGGRETQYF. The CDR3, as DNA: TGTGCCAGCAGCCAAGATCGAGTAGCGGGGGGGAGGGAGACCCAGTACTTC.